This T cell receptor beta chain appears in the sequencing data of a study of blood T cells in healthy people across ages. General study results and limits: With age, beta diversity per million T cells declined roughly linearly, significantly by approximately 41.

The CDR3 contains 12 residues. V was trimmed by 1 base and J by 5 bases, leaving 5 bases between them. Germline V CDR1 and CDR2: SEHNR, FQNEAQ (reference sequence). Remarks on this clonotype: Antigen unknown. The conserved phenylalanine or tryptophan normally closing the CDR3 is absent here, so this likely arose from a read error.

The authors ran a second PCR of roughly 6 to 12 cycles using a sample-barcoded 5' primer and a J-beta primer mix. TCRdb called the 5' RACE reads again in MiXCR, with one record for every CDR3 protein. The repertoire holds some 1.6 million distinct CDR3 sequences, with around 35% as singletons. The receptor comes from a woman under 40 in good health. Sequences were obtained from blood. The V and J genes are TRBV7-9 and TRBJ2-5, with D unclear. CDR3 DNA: TGTGCCAGCAGCTTAGATTCGGAGACCCAGTACTCC. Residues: CASSLDSETQYS.